Below are 11 T cell receptor beta chains sequenced from a single sample in a study of OX40 agonist ivuxolimab in advanced cancers. Using immunoSEQ multiplex PCR, the repertoire was profiled, and TCRdb retains in-frame clones only, with some absent. The table records 80,000 to 100,000 clones, more than 85% of them present only once. The sequenced sample was CD4+ or CD8+ T cells sorted from blood, obtained in a trial of the OX40 agonist ivuxolimab. These receptors originate from an adult with an advanced solid tumor such as melanoma, head and neck, liver or kidney cancer.

This clone is a singleton in its sample. The J gene is TRBJ1-4, the V gene TRBV18; D is unclear. V was trimmed by 5 bases and J by 4 bases, leaving 17 bases between them. Germline assignment: CDR1 KGHSH and CDR2 LQKENI. CDR3 size: 16 residues. The CDR3: CASSIDGRTGNEKLFF. Written as DNA, the CDR3 is TGTGCCAGCTCAATAGACGGAAGGACCGGTAATGAAAAACTGTTTTTT.

V and J are TRBV7-9 and TRBJ2-7; 10 bases map to TRBD1. The length of the CDR3 is 14 residues. Germline CDR1 reads SEHNR; CDR2 reads FQNEAQ (reference sequence). V was clipped by 5 bases and J by 4 bases; unmatched bases: 5. The CDR3 DNA is TGTGCCAGCAGCGCCGGGACAGGGGTGTACGAGCAGTACTTC. Its protein product is CASSAGTGVYEQYF.

This clone was seen once. This rearrangement joins TRBV18 to TRBJ2-1, with 10 bases identical to TRBD2. V was clipped by 2 bases and J by 0 bases; unmatched bases: 10. The germline CDR1 and CDR2 sequences are KGHSH and LQKENI. This CDR3 is 19 amino acids long. CDR3 in amino acids: CASSPINLAGESSYNEQFF. DNA of the CDR3: TGTGCCAGCTCACCAATTAACCTAGCGGGGGAGAGCTCCTACAATGAGCAGTTCTTC.

The V and J genes are TRBV27 and TRBJ2-5; D is possibly TRBD1 (6 bases). The CDR3 spans 16 residues. Trimming took 5 bases from V and 5 from J, leaving 21 bases between them. In germline, CDR1 is MNHEY, CDR2 SMNVEV (reference sequence). The CDR3 loop reads CASSALGQPTPETQYF. The CDR3 DNA follows: TGTGCCAGCAGTGCCCTAGGACAGCCGACGCCCGAGACCCAGTACTTC.

This clone was found once. The chain combines TRBV5-4 with TRBJ1-4; 7 nucleotides agree with TRBD1. The ends lost 4 bases at V and 3 bases at J; junction bases unmatched: 3. This CDR3 contains 14 residues. Germline V CDR1 and CDR2: SGHNT, YYREEE (reference sequence). The CDR3 nucleotides read TGTGCCAGCAGCGTCGGGACAGCTAATGAAAAACTGTTTTTT. Translated: CASSVGTANEKLFF.

This sequence joins TRBV5-4 and TRBJ2-7; 9 bases are a match to TRBD1. The CDR3 covers 16 residues. Trimming at V came to 4 bases and at J to 0 bases, leaving 8 bases not matched to a gene. CDR1 and CDR2 (germline): SGHNT, YYREEE (reference sequence). This CDR3 is CASSPGTGLGSYEQYF. CDR3 nucleotides: TGTGCCAGCAGCCCGGGGACAGGGTTAGGCTCCTACGAGCAGTACTTC.

The rearrangement joins TRBV4-1 to TRBJ2-3, with 16 bases matching TRBD2. This CDR3 has 19 amino acids. The junction had 10 bases not matched to a gene; V was cut back by 1 base and J by 6 bases. The germline V gene encodes CDR1 MGHRA and CDR2 YSYEKL. In DNA, the CDR3 is TGCGCCAGCAGCCAAGTCACCTTGGGACTAGCGGGAGGGACCGATACGCAGTATTTT. Its translation is CASSQVTLGLAGGTDTQYF.

This chain uses TRBV11-2 with TRBJ2-1, with D hard to call. CDR3 length: 16 amino acids. The germline V and J ends were trimmed by 1 base and 9 bases, with 19 bases remaining between them. The germline CDR1 and CDR2 sequences are SGHAT and FQNNGV. The CDR3 loop is CASSLVPGPIGGEQFF. The CDR3 DNA is TGTGCCAGCAGCTTAGTCCCGGGCCCAATCGGTGGTGAGCAGTTCTTC.

Remarks on this clone: Sequence at one end of the junction differs from germline and may be a read error. This sequence joins TRBV4-1 and TRBJ1-1; a possible D gene is TRBD1 (6 bases). This CDR3 spans 14 amino acids. Germline V CDR1 and CDR2: MGHRA, YSYEKL. The CDR3 protein is CASSHLTGNAEAFF. CDR3 coding DNA: TGCGCCAGCAGCCATTTAACAGGGAACGCTGAAGCTTTCTTT.

The genes are TRBV19 and TRBJ2-3; TRBD1 is a possible D gene (5 bases). Looked up from germline, CDR1 is LNHDA and CDR2 is SQIVND (reference sequence). Trimming took off 7 bases at V and 5 bases at J, with 10 bases between the two ends. The CDR3 extends over 12 amino acids. CDR3 region: CASMSRVDTQYF. CDR3 sequence (DNA): TGTGCCAGTATGAGCAGGGTAGATACGCAGTATTTT.

The chain couples TRBV6-5 to TRBJ2-1; 14 bases match TRBD2. Trimming took 5 bases from V and 10 from J; bases not matched to a gene: 7. The CDR3 is 15 residues long. Germline lookup yields CDR1 MNHEY and CDR2 SVGAGI. In DNA, the CDR3 is TGTGCCAGCAGTCCCGGACTAGCGGGAGGTCAGGAGCAGTTCTTC. It is translated as CASSPGLAGGQEQFF.